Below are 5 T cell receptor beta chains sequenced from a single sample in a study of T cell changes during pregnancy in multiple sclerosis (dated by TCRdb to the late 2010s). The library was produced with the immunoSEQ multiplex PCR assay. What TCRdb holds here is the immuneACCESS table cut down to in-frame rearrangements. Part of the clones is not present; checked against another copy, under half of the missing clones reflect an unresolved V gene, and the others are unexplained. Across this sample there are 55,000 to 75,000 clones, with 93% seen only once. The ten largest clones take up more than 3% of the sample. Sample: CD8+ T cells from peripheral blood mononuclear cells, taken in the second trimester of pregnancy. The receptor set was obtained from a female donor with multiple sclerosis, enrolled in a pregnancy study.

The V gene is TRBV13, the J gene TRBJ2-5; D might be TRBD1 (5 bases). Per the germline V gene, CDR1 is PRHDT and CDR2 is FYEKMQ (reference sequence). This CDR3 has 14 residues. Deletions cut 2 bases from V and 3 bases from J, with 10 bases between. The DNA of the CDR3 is TGTGCCAGCAGCTTAAAGACAGCTAAAGAGACCCAGTACTTC. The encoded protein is CASSLKTAKETQYF. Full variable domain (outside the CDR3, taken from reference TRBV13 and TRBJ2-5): AAGVIQSPRHLIKEKRETATLKCYPIPRHDTVYWYQQGPGQDPQFLISFYEKMQSDKGSIPDRFSAQQFSDYHSELNMSSLELGDSALYFCASSLKTAKETQYFGPGTRLLVL.

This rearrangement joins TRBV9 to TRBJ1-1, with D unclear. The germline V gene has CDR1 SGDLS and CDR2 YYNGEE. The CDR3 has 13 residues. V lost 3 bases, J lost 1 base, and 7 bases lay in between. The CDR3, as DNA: TGTGCCAGCAGCGGTCAGTCGAACACTGAAGCTTTCTTT. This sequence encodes CASSGQSNTEAFF.

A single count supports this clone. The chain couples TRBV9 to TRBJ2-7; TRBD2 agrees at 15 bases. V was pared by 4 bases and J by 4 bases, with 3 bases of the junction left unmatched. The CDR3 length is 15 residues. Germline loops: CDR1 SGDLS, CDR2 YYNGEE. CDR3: CASSSGLAGGYEQYF. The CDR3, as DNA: TGTGCCAGCAGCTCAGGACTAGCGGGAGGGTACGAGCAGTACTTC.

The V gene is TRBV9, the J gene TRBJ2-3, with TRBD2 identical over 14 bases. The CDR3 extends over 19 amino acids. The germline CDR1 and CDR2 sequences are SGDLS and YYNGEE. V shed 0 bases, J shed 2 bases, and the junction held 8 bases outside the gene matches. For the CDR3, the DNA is TGTGCCAGCAGCGTAGCTGGAGGACTAGCGGGAGGCCCCACAGATACGCAGTATTTT. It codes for CASSVAGGLAGGPTDTQYF.

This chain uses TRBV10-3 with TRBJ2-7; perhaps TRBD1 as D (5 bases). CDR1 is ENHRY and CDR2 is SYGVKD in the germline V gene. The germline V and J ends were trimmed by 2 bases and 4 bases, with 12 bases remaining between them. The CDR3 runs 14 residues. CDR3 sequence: CAISEQGSLYEQYF. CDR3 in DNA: TGTGCCATCAGTGAGCAGGGCTCCCTGTACGAGCAGTACTTC.